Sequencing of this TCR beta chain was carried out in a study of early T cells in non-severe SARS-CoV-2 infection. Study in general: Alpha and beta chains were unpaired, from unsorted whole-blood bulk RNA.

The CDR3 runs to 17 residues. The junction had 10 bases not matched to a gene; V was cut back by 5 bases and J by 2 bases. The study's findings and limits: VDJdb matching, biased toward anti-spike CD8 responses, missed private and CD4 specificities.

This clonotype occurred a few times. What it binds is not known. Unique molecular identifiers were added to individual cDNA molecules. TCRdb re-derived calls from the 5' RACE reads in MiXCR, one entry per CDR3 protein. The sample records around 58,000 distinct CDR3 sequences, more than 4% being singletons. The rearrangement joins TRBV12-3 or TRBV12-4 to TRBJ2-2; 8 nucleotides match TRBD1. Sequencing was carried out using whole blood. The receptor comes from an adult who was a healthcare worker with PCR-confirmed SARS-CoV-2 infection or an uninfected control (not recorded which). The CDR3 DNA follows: TGTGCCAGCAGTCAAACCTCCGGGACAGGAAACACCGGGGAGCTGTTTTTT. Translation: CASSQTSGTGNTGELFF.